This is a list of T cell receptor beta chains from one sample in a study of blood T cell repertoires in COVID-19. Clones were sequenced by immunoSEQ multiplex PCR, and TCRdb holds only the in-frame ones, with some missing. Among 96,000 or so clones, 70% to 90% were seen once, and the ten largest hold about 4.2%. Sequenced input: peripheral blood. The receptor source for this set is a human donor with COVID-19, enrolled during active disease. The donor label of this sample is uncertain. Both conserved end residues are part of each CDR3. A D gene is named only where the DNA matches it firmly. The size of a clone is reported for some rows only, either as once, few or many, or as a class for expanded clones.

CDR3aa | CDR3nt | abundance | j_gene | v_gene | d_gene
CASSHIGQSSGNTIYF | TGCGCCAGCAGCCATATCGGACAGAGCTCTGGAAACACCATATATTTT | many | TRBJ1-3 | TRBV4-1 | .
CASSPPGGAGSYNEQFF | TGTGCCAGCTCACCACCCGGAGGGGCTGGTTCCTACAATGAGCAGTTCTTC | . | TRBJ2-1 | TRBV18 | .
CASSSGTGPEETQYF | TGCGCCAGCAGCTCAGGGACAGGCCCAGAAGAGACCCAGTACTTC | . | TRBJ2-5 | TRBV5-1 | TRBD1
CASSPGQGAMNTEAFF | TGTGCCAGCTCACCAGGGCAGGGGGCGATGAACACTGAAGCTTTCTTT | . | TRBJ1-1 | TRBV18 | TRBD1
CASSQEVRGRGYTF | TGCGCCAGCAGCCAAGAAGTCAGGGGTCGGGGCTACACCTTC | . | TRBJ1-2 | TRBV4-1 | .
CASIEGVMAEAFF | TGTGCCAGCATTGAAGGGGTTATGGCTGAAGCTTTCTTT | . | TRBJ1-1 | TRBV28 | .
CASSPTGPTYGYTF | TGTGCCAGTAGTCCAACAGGCCCTACCTATGGCTACACCTTC | . | TRBJ1-2 | TRBV19 | .
CASTGTGIYGYTF | TGTGCCAGCACGGGGACAGGGATCTATGGCTACACCTTC | . | TRBJ1-2 | TRBV2 | TRBD1
CASNTGKSQSEQFF | TGTGCCAGCAATACGGGGAAGAGTCAGAGTGAGCAGTTCTTC | . | TRBJ2-1 | TRBV9 | .
CASSLAGGSGYTF | TGTGCCAGCAGCTTAGCGGGAGGGAGCGGCTACACCTTC | . | TRBJ1-2 | TRBV11-2 | .
CASKKRGGRGQPQHF | TGTGCCAGCAAAAAAAGGGGGGGGCGAGGTCAGCCCCAGCATTTT | . | TRBJ1-5 | TRBV28 | .
CASSLAVWHEQFF | TGTGCCAGCAGCTTGGCAGTTTGGCATGAGCAGTTCTTC | . | TRBJ2-1 | TRBV11-3 | .
CASSEYGAVETQYF | TGTGCCAGCAGTGAATATGGGGCCGTGGAGACCCAGTACTTC | . | TRBJ2-5 | TRBV25-1 | .
CSASNPLYGYTF | TGCAGTGCTAGTAATCCCCTCTATGGCTACACCTTC | . | TRBJ1-2 | TRBV20-1 | .
CASSLAGGGANTGELFF | TGCGCCAGCAGCTTGGCAGGGGGAGGAGCGAACACCGGGGAGCTGTTTTTT | . | TRBJ2-2 | TRBV5-1 | .
CASSADRGRYGYTF | TGTGCCAGCAGCGCTGACAGGGGTCGCTATGGCTACACCTTC | few | TRBJ1-2 | TRBV9 | TRBD1
CASTRGGEGRDNEQFF | TGTGCCAGCACCCGAGGGGGGGAAGGTAGGGACAATGAGCAGTTCTTC | once | TRBJ2-1 | TRBV5-4 | .
CASRRDSGRRDTQYF | TGCGCCAGCAGGAGGGACAGCGGGAGGCGAGATACGCAGTATTTT | few | TRBJ2-3 | TRBV4-1 | TRBD2
CASSTGVAGAWDTQYF | TGTGCCAGCAGCACGGGGGTAGCGGGGGCCTGGGATACGCAGTATTTT | . | TRBJ2-3 | TRBV5-4 | TRBD2
CASSNGLAGARISNEQFF | TGTGCCAGTAGCAATGGACTAGCGGGGGCCCGGATCAGTAATGAGCAGTTCTTC | . | TRBJ2-1 | TRBV19 | TRBD2
CASSIDREGNGYTF | TGTGCCAGTAGTATAGATCGTGAGGGTAATGGCTACACCTTC | . | TRBJ1-2 | TRBV19 | .
CASSSTGGRAWPGNTIYF | TGTGCCAGCAGTTCGACCGGGGGGAGGGCTTGGCCTGGAAACACCATATATTTT | . | TRBJ1-3 | TRBV27 | .
CASSPKGREFLETQYF | TGTGCCAGCTCACCAAAGGGCAGGGAATTTTTGGAGACCCAGTACTTC | once | TRBJ2-5 | TRBV18 | .
CASSQGQGVPYEQYF | TGCGCCAGCAGCCAAGGGCAGGGTGTCCCCTACGAGCAGTACTTC | . | TRBJ2-7 | TRBV4-1 | .
CASSSRGLDSWLFF | TGTGCCAGCAGTTCCCGAGGTCTGGACAGTTGGTTATTCTTT | . | TRBJ1-1 | TRBV6-5 | .
CASSSSGGGIYEQYF | TGTGCCAGCAGTTCCTCTGGGGGGGGAATCTACGAGCAGTACTTC | . | TRBJ2-7 | TRBV27 | TRBD2
CASSVRNGDNQPQHF | TGTGCCAGCAGTGTGCGGAACGGCGACAATCAGCCCCAGCATTTT | . | TRBJ1-5 | TRBV2 | .
CASSLVAGSPLHF | TGTGCCAGCAGCTTAGTGGCTGGTTCACCCCTCCACTTT | . | TRBJ1-6 | TRBV11-2 | .
CASSTQTGLAQPQHF | TGTGCCAGTAGTACTCAAACAGGGCTGGCTCAGCCCCAGCATTTT | . | TRBJ1-5 | TRBV19 | .
CAWSVPGLLAKNIQYF | TGTGCCTGGAGTGTACCCGGGTTACTAGCCAAAAACATTCAGTACTTC | . | TRBJ2-4 | TRBV30 | .
CASSPRGLGNTGELFF | TGCGCCAGCAGCCCGCGCGGACTAGGGAACACCGGGGAGCTGTTTTTT | . | TRBJ2-2 | TRBV5-1 | TRBD2
CASSPRDSPNEKLFF | TGCGCCAGCAGCCCCCGGGACAGCCCTAATGAAAAACTGTTTTTT | once | TRBJ1-4 | TRBV5-1 | TRBD1
CASSQQVRGELFF | TGTGCCAGTAGTCAACAGGTTCGCGGGGAGCTGTTTTTT | . | TRBJ2-2 | TRBV19 | .
CATTTGDGQPQHF | TGTGCCACCACTACAGGGGATGGGCAGCCCCAGCATTTT | . | TRBJ1-5 | TRBV24-1 | TRBD1
CASSPLTGGGGNTIYF | TGTGCCAGCAGCCCCCTCACTGGGGGGGGTGGAAACACCATATATTTT | . | TRBJ1-3 | TRBV7-9 | .
CASSRITGTTRGAPYEQYF | TGTGCCAGCAGCCGAATCACCGGGACTACAAGGGGAGCCCCCTACGAGCAGTACTTC | . | TRBJ2-7 | TRBV14 | TRBD2
CASSPSLAGGETQYF | TGTGCCAGCAGCCCCAGTCTAGCGGGGGGGGAGACCCAGTACTTC | . | TRBJ2-5 | TRBV3-1/TRBV3-2 | TRBD2
CASSLYTGALTDTQYF | TGTGCCAGCAGCCTTTACACAGGGGCCCTCACAGATACGCAGTATTTT | . | TRBJ2-3 | TRBV7-8 | TRBD1
CASSLSGQYEQYF | TGTGCCAGCAGTTTATCGGGACAGTACGAGCAGTACTTC | . | TRBJ2-7 | TRBV27 | TRBD1
CASSTLGGGPSYEQYF | TGTGCCAGCAGTACGCTTGGCGGGGGGCCCTCCTACGAGCAGTACTTC | . | TRBJ2-7 | TRBV6-6 | TRBD2
CASSLVREGYTF | TGTGCCAGCAGCCTCGTCAGGGAAGGCTACACCTTC | . | TRBJ1-2 | TRBV5-6 | .
CASSQGGLYYTF | TGTGCCAGCAGCCAAGGGGGACTCTACTACACCTTC | . | TRBJ1-2 | TRBV14 | .
CASSLGTDRAPYGYTF | TGCGCCAGCAGCTTGGGAACTGACAGGGCCCCTTATGGCTACACCTTC | . | TRBJ1-2 | TRBV5-1 | TRBD1
CASSLQNSPLHF | TGTGCCAGTAGTCTCCAGAATTCACCCCTCCACTTT | few | TRBJ1-6 | TRBV19 | .
CASRSRGNQPQHF | TGTGCCAGCAGGAGTCGGGGGAATCAGCCCCAGCATTTT | . | TRBJ1-5 | TRBV6-5 | .
CASSEGHRNTGELFF | TGTGCCAGCAGTGAGGGGCACCGGAACACCGGGGAGCTGTTTTTT | . | TRBJ2-2 | TRBV25-1 | .
CASSLGGVAFF | TGTGCCAGCTCACTCGGGGGGGTAGCTTTCTTT | . | TRBJ1-1 | TRBV7-9 | .
CASSPQGARGNTIYF | TGCGCCAGCAGCCCCCAGGGGGCAAGGGGAAACACCATATATTTT | . | TRBJ1-3 | TRBV4-1 | TRBD1
CASSPSGGYNEQFF | TGTGCCAGCAGCCCGAGCGGGGGATACAATGAGCAGTTCTTC | . | TRBJ2-1 | TRBV6-6 | TRBD2
CASRQGISYEQYF | TGCGCCAGCAGACAGGGTATCTCCTACGAGCAGTACTTC | . | TRBJ2-7 | TRBV5-1 | .
CASSRTQGNTEAFF | TGTGCCAGCTCACGAACACAGGGGAACACTGAAGCTTTCTTT | . | TRBJ1-1 | TRBV18 | .
CASSLGMADTGELFF | TGTGCCAGCAGCTTAGGGATGGCGGACACCGGGGAGCTGTTTTTT | . | TRBJ2-2 | TRBV7-6 | .
CASSLGTGGYPSGNTIYF | TGTGCCAGCAGCCTCGGGACAGGCGGATACCCCTCTGGAAACACCATATATTTT | . | TRBJ1-3 | TRBV7-8 | TRBD1
CATSDGSGNTIYF | TGTGCCACCAGTGACGGGAGTGGAAACACCATATATTTT | . | TRBJ1-3 | TRBV24-1 | .
CASSPLGAGSYGYTF | TGTGCCAGCAGTCCCCTAGGGGCCGGGAGCTATGGCTACACCTTC | few | TRBJ1-2 | TRBV27 | .
CASSLREANNEQFF | TGTGCCAGCAGCTTGAGGGAGGCGAACAATGAGCAGTTCTTC | . | TRBJ2-1 | TRBV11-3 | .
CRLDRVPEAFF | TGCAGACTTGACCGGGTCCCTGAAGCTTTCTTT | . | TRBJ1-1 | TRBV20-1 | .
CATSPGEKLFF | TGTGCCACCTCCCCCGGGGAAAAACTGTTTTTT | . | TRBJ1-4 | TRBV10-3 | .
CASSQDPSASGSYEQYF | TGCGCCAGCAGCCAAGATCCCTCCGCTAGCGGAAGCTACGAGCAGTACTTC | . | TRBJ2-7 | TRBV4-1 | TRBD2
CAWSRGGGYEKLFF | TGTGCCTGGAGTCGCGGGGGGGGCTATGAAAAACTGTTTTTT | . | TRBJ1-4 | TRBV30 | .